The subject of this entry is one T cell receptor beta chain. Its target is not known. This entry comes from a study of cytomegalovirus exposure and HLA in healthy donors. Study observations and caveats: Using the classifier, cytomegalovirus status was reportedly diagnosed with high specificity and sensitivity.

Trimming took 5 bases from V and 4 from J, leaving 8 bases between them. Looked up from germline, CDR1 is DFQATT and CDR2 is SNEGSKA (reference sequence). The CDR3 runs to 11 residues. PCR used 60 Vbeta primers and 13 Jbeta primers. Generated by immunoSEQ multiplex PCR, the TCRdb table keeps only in-frame clones and is missing some. The table lists 150,000 to 200,000 clones, about 75% of them singletons. Sequenced sample: PBMCs. The chain has TRBV20-1 and TRBJ1-1; weak D call: TRBD1 (5 bases). The TCR originated in a female donor in good health and CMV-seronegative. The CDR3 loop reads CSAYRSTEAFF. The CDR3, as DNA: TGCAGTGCTTACAGGAGCACTGAAGCTTTCTTT.